One TCR beta chain is described in this entry. Its antigen is unknown. The record originates from a study of neoadjuvant nivolumab and ipilimumab in lung cancer. Notes on the study in general: Only two of four nivolumab-treated tumors gained richness and clonality by surgery. Only a single major-pathologic-response sample was available for clonality analysis.

Per germline, CDR1 SGHAT and CDR2 FQNNGV. Trimming removed 3 bases at V and 4 bases at J, with 24 bases between. This CDR3 comprises 19 residues. Assay: immunoSEQ multiplex PCR; the TCRdb copy retains only in-frame clones and omits some. The data show roughly 9,900 clones, around 81% seen once. The V gene is TRBV11-2, the J gene TRBJ2-2, with D perhaps given as TRBD1 or TRBD2 (5 bases each). The sequence was obtained from an adult with non-small cell lung cancer. The material sequenced was peripheral blood, taken before neoadjuvant nivolumab, alone or with ipilimumab. CDR3 in amino acids: CASSFSRWDGTGGTGELFF. The CDR3 region has the DNA TGTGCCAGCAGCTTCTCCCGGTGGGACGGCACAGGCGGCACCGGGGAGCTGTTTTTT.